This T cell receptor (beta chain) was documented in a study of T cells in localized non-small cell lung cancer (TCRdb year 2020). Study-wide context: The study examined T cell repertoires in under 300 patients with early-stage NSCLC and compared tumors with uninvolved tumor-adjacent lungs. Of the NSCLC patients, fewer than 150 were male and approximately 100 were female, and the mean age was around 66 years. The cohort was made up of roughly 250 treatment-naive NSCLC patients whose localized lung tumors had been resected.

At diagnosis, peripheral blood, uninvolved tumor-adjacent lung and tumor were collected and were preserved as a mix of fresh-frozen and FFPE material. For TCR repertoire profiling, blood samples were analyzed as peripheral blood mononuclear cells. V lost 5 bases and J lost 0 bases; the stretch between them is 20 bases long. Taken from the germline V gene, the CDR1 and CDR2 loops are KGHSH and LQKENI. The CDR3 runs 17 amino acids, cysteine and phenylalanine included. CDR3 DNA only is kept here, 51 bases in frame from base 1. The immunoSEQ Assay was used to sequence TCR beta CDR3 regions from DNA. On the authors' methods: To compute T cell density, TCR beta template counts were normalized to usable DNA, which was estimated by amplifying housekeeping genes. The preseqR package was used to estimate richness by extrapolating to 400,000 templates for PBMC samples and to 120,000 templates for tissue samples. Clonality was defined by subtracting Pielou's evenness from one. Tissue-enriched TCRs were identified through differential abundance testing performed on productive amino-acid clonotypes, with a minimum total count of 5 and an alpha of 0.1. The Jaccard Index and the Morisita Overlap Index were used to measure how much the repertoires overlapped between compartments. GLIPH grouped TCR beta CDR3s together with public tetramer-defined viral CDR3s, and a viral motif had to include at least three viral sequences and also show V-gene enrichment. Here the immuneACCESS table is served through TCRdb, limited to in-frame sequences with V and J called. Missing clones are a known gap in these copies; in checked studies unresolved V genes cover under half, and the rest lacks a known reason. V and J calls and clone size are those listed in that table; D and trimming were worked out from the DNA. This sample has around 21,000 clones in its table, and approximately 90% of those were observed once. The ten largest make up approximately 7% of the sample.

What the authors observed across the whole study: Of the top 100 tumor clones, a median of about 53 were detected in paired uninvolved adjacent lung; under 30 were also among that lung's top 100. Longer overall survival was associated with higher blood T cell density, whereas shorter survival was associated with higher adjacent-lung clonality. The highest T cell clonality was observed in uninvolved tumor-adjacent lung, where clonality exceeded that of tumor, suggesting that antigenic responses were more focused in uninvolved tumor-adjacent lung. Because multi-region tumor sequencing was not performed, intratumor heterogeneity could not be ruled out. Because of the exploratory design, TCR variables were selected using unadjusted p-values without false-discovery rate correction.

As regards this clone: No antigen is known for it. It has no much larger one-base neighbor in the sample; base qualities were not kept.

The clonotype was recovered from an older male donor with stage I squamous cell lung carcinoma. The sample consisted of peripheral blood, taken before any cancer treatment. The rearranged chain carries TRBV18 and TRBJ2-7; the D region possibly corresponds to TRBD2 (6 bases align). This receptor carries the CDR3 CASSKPPGLAFSYEQYF. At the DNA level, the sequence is TGTGCCAGCTCAAAACCCCCGGGGCTAGCGTTCTCCTACGAGCAGTACTTC.